The 25 T cell receptor beta chains below come from one sample, sequenced in a study of blood T cell repertoires in COVID-19. Profiled with immunoSEQ multiplex PCR; TCRdb holds only in-frame clones, not every one. Among some 150,000 clones listed, around nine tenths were seen once. The source material was peripheral blood. The source of these receptors is a woman in her forties or fifties with active or convalescent COVID-19.

The gene calls are TRBV5-1 and TRBJ2-7; TRBD1 matches at 7 bases. V lost 4 bases and J lost 2; bases outside the gene matches: 6. The germline CDR1 and CDR2 sequences are SGHRS and YFSETQ. The CDR3 is made up of 14 amino acids. Here the CDR3 reads CASSPGDRTYEQYF. The CDR3 bases are TGCGCCAGCAGCCCTGGGGACAGAACCTACGAGCAGTACTTC.

The chain employs TRBV5-1 and TRBJ1-3; D remains unclear. The germline V gene encodes CDR1 SGHRS and CDR2 YFSETQ. The ends were cut back, 5 bases at V and 0 bases at J, with 6 bases in the middle. This CDR3 spans 13 amino acids. This chain's CDR3 is CASRYSSGNTIYF. In DNA form, the CDR3 reads TGCGCCAGCAGGTACAGCTCTGGAAACACCATATATTTT.

The chain links TRBV30 to TRBJ1-5; perhaps TRBD1 as D (6 bases). V lost 3 bases and J lost 1, with 10 bases in between. CDR1 is GTSNPN and CDR2 is SVGIG in the germline V gene (reference sequence). The CDR3 has 14 amino acids. The CDR3 DNA reads TGTGCCTGGAGCGCAGGGGCCAGCAATCAGCCCCAGCATTTT. As protein: CAWSAGASNQPQHF.

The chain links TRBV27 to TRBJ1-5; tentatively, D is TRBD1 (5 bases). The CDR3 has 15 amino acids. Germline V gene sequence: CDR1 MNHEY, CDR2 SMNVEV (reference sequence). V dropped 6 bases and J dropped 1 base, with 13 bases sitting between them. CDR3 sequence (DNA): TGTGCCAGCAGCCCCAGCGGGGGGAGCAATCAGCCCCAGCATTTT. The encoded protein is CASSPSGGSNQPQHF.

The gene calls are TRBV7-3 and TRBJ2-5, with TRBD2 as a possible D gene (6 bases). This CDR3 has 13 amino acids. Trimming took off 5 bases at V and 3 bases at J, with 10 bases between the two ends. CDR1 and CDR2 (germline): SGHTA, FQGTGA. CDR3 nucleotides: TGTGCCAGCAGCCCGACTAGGGAAGAGACCCAGTACTTC. It is translated as CASSPTREETQYF.

The chain combines TRBV5-1 with TRBJ2-7; 16 bases are a match to TRBD2. The CDR3 length is 16 residues. Per the germline V gene, CDR1 is SGHRS and CDR2 is YFSETQ. The junction had 2 bases not matched to a gene; V was cut back by 4 bases and J by 1 base. In nucleotides, the CDR3 is TGCGCCAGCAGCCTGGGACTAGCGGGAGGGTCCTACGAGCAGTACTTC. Residues: CASSLGLAGGSYEQYF.

This chain connects TRBV3-1 (or the pseudogene TRBV3-2) to TRBJ2-7, with TRBD1 identical over 7 bases. J was trimmed by 2 bases and V by 6 bases; bases with no gene match: 4. Germline V CDR1 and CDR2: LGHDT, YNNKEL (reference sequence). This CDR3 comprises 13 residues. The CDR3 nucleotides are TGTGCCAGCAGTCCCGGGACAGCCTACGAGCAGTACTTC. This codes for CASSPGTAYEQYF.

The V gene is TRBV30, the J gene TRBJ2-4; no clear D. CDR1 and CDR2 (germline): GTSNPN, SVGIG (reference sequence). CDR3 length equals 14 residues. V was cut by 2 bases and J by 0 bases, with 8 bases left in between. In DNA, the CDR3 is TGTGCCTGGAGTTCGGGTTTAGCCAAAAACATTCAGTACTTC. Its translation is CAWSSGLAKNIQYF.

The V call is TRBV2, the J call TRBJ2-3; TRBD2 agrees at 14 bases. Germline lookup yields CDR1 SNHLY and CDR2 FYNNEI. There are 17 residues in the CDR3. Unmatched junction bases numbered 5, after V lost 6 bases and J lost 0 bases. The CDR3 here is CASRGGLAGGSTDTQYF. The CDR3 region has the DNA TGTGCCAGCAGAGGAGGACTAGCGGGGGGTAGCACAGATACGCAGTATTTT.

This chain joins TRBV28 and TRBJ1-1; TRBD1 aligns across 7 bases. V was clipped by 8 bases and J by 5 bases; unmatched bases: 8. Germline values: CDR1 MDHEN, CDR2 SYDVKM. The CDR3 has 13 residues. The CDR3 nucleotides are TGTGCCAGCGGATTGCCAGGGGGAACTGAAGCTTTCTTT. Amino acid sequence: CASGLPGGTEAFF.

V gene TRBV11-3 combines with J gene TRBJ2-3; 7 bases are shared with TRBD2. This CDR3 has 15 residues. Trimming took 5 bases from V and 1 from J; bases not matched to a gene: 6. Germline V gene data show CDR1 as SGHNT and CDR2 as YENEEA. For the CDR3, the DNA is TGTGCCAGCAGCCCACGGGAGGCGGGCACAGATACGCAGTATTTT. Protein sequence: CASSPREAGTDTQYF.

This chain joins TRBV6-5 and TRBJ1-5; a possible D gene is TRBD1 (5 bases). The CDR3 is 16 residues long. Germline V CDR1 and CDR2: MNHEY, SVGAGI. V was pared by 0 bases and J by 7 bases, with 16 bases between. DNA for the CDR3: TGTGCCAGCAGTTACTCGGCCGAGGTTCCAGGGCAGCCCCAGCATTTT. This sequence encodes CASSYSAEVPGQPQHF.

This clone was seen only once. The chain has TRBV3-1 (or the pseudogene TRBV3-2) and TRBJ2-2; 8 bases are shared with TRBD1. Trimming took 4 bases from V and 6 from J; bases not matched to a gene: 10. The CDR3 has 16 amino acids. Germline V lookup: CDR1 LGHDT, CDR2 YNNKEL (reference sequence). Here the CDR3 DNA reads TGTGCCAGCAGCCTAAGAGGCAGGGGGCGAGCCGGGGAGCTGTTTTTT. Protein product: CASSLRGRGRAGELFF.

The chain is built from TRBV4-2 and TRBJ2-2; weak D call: TRBD1 (5 bases). The V end lost 4 bases, the J end lost 5 bases, and 8 bases lay between the germline ends. Germline V CDR1 and CDR2: LGHNA, YNFKEQ. The CDR3 sequence is 13 residues long. The CDR3 here is CASSPPGTGELFF. In nucleotides, the CDR3 is TGTGCCAGCAGCCCGCCAGGGACCGGGGAGCTGTTTTTT.

The CDR3 coding sequence is TGCGCCAGCAGCTTGGGGGGACAGGGAACTTATAAAGCTTTCTTT. This sequence encodes CASSLGGQGTYKAFF. This chain connects TRBV5-1 to TRBJ1-1, with 9 bases matching TRBD1. Germline CDR1 and CDR2: SGHRS and YFSETQ. J gave up 9 bases and V 0 bases, and 9 bases lay outside the gene matches. CDR3 length equals 15 residues. Together with reference TRBV5-1 and TRBJ1-1, the CDR3 gives the full variable domain: KAGVTQTPRYLIKTRGQQVTLSCSPISGHRSVSWYQQTPGQGLQFLFEYFSETQRNKGNFPGRFSGRQFSNSRSEMNVSTLELGDSALYLCASSLGGQGTYKAFFGQGTRLTVV.

V usage is TRBV6-5 and J usage is TRBJ2-1; perhaps TRBD1 as D (5 bases). V lost 5 bases and J lost 16, with 15 bases in between. The length of the CDR3 is 11 residues. Germline V gene lookup returns CDR1 MNHEY and CDR2 SVGAGI. CDR3 residues: CASSPGSGFFF. The CDR3 DNA is TGTGCCAGCAGTCCAGGGTCGGGTTTTTTCTTC.

The rearrangement joins TRBV19 to TRBJ2-7, with D perhaps matching TRBD2 (5 bases). The CDR3 is made up of 13 amino acids. The germline V and J ends were trimmed by 10 bases and 0 bases, with 13 bases remaining between them. Germline lookup yields CDR1 LNHDA and CDR2 SQIVND (reference sequence). The CDR3 loop reads CATSGDSSYEQYF. The CDR3 nucleotides are TGTGCCACCTCCGGGGATAGCTCCTACGAGCAGTACTTC. Drawing the rest from reference TRBV19 and TRBJ2-7, the complete variable domain is DGGITQSPKYLFRKEGQNVTLSCEQNLNHDAMYWYRQDPGQGLRLIYYSQIVNDFQKGDIAEGYSVSREKKESFPLTVTSAQKNPTAFYLCATSGDSSYEQYFGPGTRLTVT.

V gene TRBV29-1 combines with J gene TRBJ2-5; TRBD2 matches at 7 bases. This CDR3 is built from 14 residues. CDR1 and CDR2 from the germline V gene are SQVTM and ANQGSEA. V shed 5 bases, J shed 1 base, and the junction held 7 bases outside the gene matches. CDR3 residues: CSVTLAALQETQYF. The CDR3 DNA follows: TGCAGCGTTACCCTAGCGGCCCTCCAAGAGACCCAGTACTTC.

The chain recombines TRBV18 with TRBJ1-1; D unclear. Trimming removed 1 base from V and 1 base from J, with 4 bases in between. This CDR3 has 13 residues. Per the germline V gene, CDR1 is KGHSH and CDR2 is LQKENI. CDR3 in DNA: TGTGCCAGCTCACCACAAGCGAACACTGAAGCTTTCTTT. It translates to CASSPQANTEAFF.

The chain links TRBV11-3 to TRBJ2-1; 15 bases are shared with TRBD2. Trimming removed 4 bases from V and 7 bases from J; junction bases left unmatched: 5. Germline loops: CDR1 SGHNT, CDR2 YENEEA. The CDR3 loop spans 16 amino acids. CDR3 nucleotides: TGTGCCAGCAGCTATGGACTAGCGGGGGGGTGGAATGAGCAGTTCTTC. This translates into CASSYGLAGGWNEQFF.

The chain joins TRBV7-3 to TRBJ2-1; D possibly corresponds to TRBD1 (6 bases). V was shortened by 2 bases and J by 4 bases, with 9 bases between the two germline ends. Germline lookup yields CDR1 SGHTA and CDR2 FQGTGA. CDR3 length equals 14 residues. CDR3 sequence reads: CASSLGGEYNEQFF. CDR3 coding DNA: TGTGCCAGCAGCTTAGGGGGCGAGTACAATGAGCAGTTCTTC.

The chain recombines TRBV2 with TRBJ1-5, with D unclear. V dropped 4 bases and J dropped 0 bases, with 7 bases sitting between them. This CDR3 has 14 residues. Germline loops: CDR1 SNHLY, CDR2 FYNNEI. The DNA for the CDR3 is TGTGCCAGCAGTGGAGAGGGTAGCAATCAGCCCCAGCATTTT. Its protein is CASSGEGSNQPQHF. The full variable domain, with the rest looked up from reference TRBV2 and TRBJ1-5, is EPEVTQTPSHQVTQMGQEVILRCVPISNHLYFYWYRQILGQKVEFLVSFYNNEISEKSEIFDDQFSVERPDGSNFTLKIRSTKLEDSAMYFCASSGEGSNQPQHFGDGTRLSIL.

For this clone: The sample has other DNA sequences that encode this CDR3 too. The CDR3 region is CASSPPDRNQPQHF. CDR3 coding DNA: TGTGCCAGCTCACCACCCGACAGGAATCAGCCCCAGCATTTT. The chain couples TRBV18 to TRBJ1-5; D is perhaps TRBD1 (6 bases). Trimming removed 0 bases at V and 4 bases at J, with 7 bases between. The CDR3 covers 14 residues. The germline V gene encodes CDR1 KGHSH and CDR2 LQKENI.

In this sample, this clone turned up once. The gene calls are TRBV18 and TRBJ2-5; 9 bases match TRBD2. Germline CDR1 KGHSH, CDR2 LQKENI. With 0 bases clipped from V and 5 bases from J, the junction kept 10 bases outside the gene matches. This CDR3 is built from 17 residues. CDR3 DNA sequence: TGTGCCAGCTCACCACCGGTGGGTCTAGCGGGGAAGGAGACCCAGTACTTC. It specifies CASSPPVGLAGKETQYF.

The gene calls are TRBV6-5 and TRBJ1-4; the match to TRBD1 covers 8 bases. The CDR3 is 16 amino acids. Germline CDR1 MNHEY, CDR2 SVGAGI. V was pared by 0 bases and J by 1 base, with 1 base of the junction left unmatched. Written as DNA, the CDR3 is TGTGCCAGCAGTTACTCCACAGGGGGAACTAATGAAAAACTGTTTTTT. Translating it yields CASSYSTGGTNEKLFF.